Listed below are T cell receptor beta chains from one sample, sequenced in a study of cytomegalovirus exposure and HLA in healthy donors. Produced via immunoSEQ multiplex PCR; TCRdb's table is partial and in-frame only. The sample records under 200,000 clones, about an eighth being singletons. Sequenced: PBMCs. The receptors were sampled from a man between 45 and 60 years old in good health and CMV-seropositive. Each CDR3 is given with its conserved first and last residue. Fields, in order: J gene, clone size, D gene, V gene, CDR3 protein, CDR3 DNA. D genes are given only for firm matches. A clone size is listed for some rows: how often the clone was seen (once, few, many), or a class if it is expanded.

J: TRBJ2-3; size: .; D: TRBD2; V: TRBV5-6; CDR3: CASSLGLAGGADTQYF; DNA: TGTGCCAGCAGCTTGGGACTAGCGGGGGGGGCAGATACGCAGTATTTT
J: TRBJ1-1; size: few; D: .; V: TRBV29-1; CDR3: CSAPPEAFF; DNA: TGCAGCGCTCCCCCTGAAGCTTTCTTT
J: TRBJ1-5; size: few; D: TRBD1; V: TRBV28; CDR3: CASSPNPGRGPQPQHF; DNA: TGTGCCAGCAGTCCTAACCCGGGTAGGGGGCCTCAGCCCCAGCATTTT
J: TRBJ2-4; size: .; D: TRBD1; V: TRBV5-4; CDR3: CASSWDRVAKNIQYF; DNA: TGTGCCAGCAGTTGGGACAGGGTAGCCAAAAACATTCAGTACTTC
J: TRBJ1-1; size: few; D: .; V: TRBV9; CDR3: CASSIDSMNTEAFF; DNA: TGTGCCAGCAGCATCGACAGCATGAACACTGAAGCTTTCTTT
J: TRBJ1-2; size: .; D: TRBD1; V: TRBV19; CDR3: CASSTPGQRNYGYTF; DNA: TGTGCCAGTAGCACGCCGGGACAGAGAAACTATGGCTACACCTTC
J: TRBJ1-2; size: .; D: TRBD1; V: TRBV25-1; CDR3: CASSTTGYGYTF; DNA: TGTGCCAGCAGTACGACAGGGTATGGCTACACCTTC
J: TRBJ1-2; size: .; D: TRBD1; V: TRBV7-9; CDR3: CASSRGTGNGYTF; DNA: TGTGCCAGCAGCCGCGGGACAGGGAATGGCTACACCTTC
J: TRBJ1-5; size: few; D: TRBD1; V: TRBV9; CDR3: CASSVTGGSNQPQHF; DNA: TGTGCCAGCAGCGTCACAGGGGGAAGCAATCAGCCCCAGCATTTT
J: TRBJ2-7; size: few; D: .; V: TRBV7-2; CDR3: CVSSRGAPHYEQYF; DNA: TGTGTCAGCAGCCGGGGGGCCCCGCACTACGAGCAGTACTTC
J: TRBJ2-1; size: few; D: .; V: TRBV7-3; CDR3: CASSSPEGSYNAQFF; DNA: TGTGCCAGCAGCTCCCCCGAGGGCTCCTACAATGCGCAGTTCTTC
J: TRBJ1-2; size: .; D: TRBD1; V: TRBV7-2; CDR3: CASSPLGTGFYGYTF; DNA: TGTGCCAGCAGCCCCCTAGGGACAGGGTTCTATGGCTACACCTTC
J: TRBJ2-3; size: .; D: TRBD1; V: TRBV18; CDR3: CASSPWDRGTDTQYF; DNA: TGTGCCAGCTCACCATGGGACAGGGGCACAGATACGCAGTATTTT
J: TRBJ2-3; size: .; D: TRBD2; V: TRBV27; CDR3: CASSWGGGFSTDTQYF; DNA: TGTGCCAGCAGCTGGGGCGGGGGGTTTAGCACAGATACGCAGTATTTT
J: TRBJ2-5; size: few; D: TRBD2; V: TRBV9; CDR3: CASSWTGTSGAETQYF; DNA: TGTGCCAGCAGCTGGACCGGGACTAGTGGTGCGGAGACCCAGTACTTC
J: TRBJ1-1; size: .; D: .; V: TRBV18; CDR3: CASSPIHRFEGSVTEAFF; DNA: TGTGCCAGCTCACCAATCCACCGTTTCGAGGGTTCAGTGACTGAAGCTTTCTTT
J: TRBJ1-2; size: .; D: .; V: TRBV5-1; CDR3: CASSLRQGSNYGYTF; DNA: TGCGCCAGCAGCTTGCGACAAGGATCTAACTATGGCTACACCTTC
J: TRBJ2-3; size: .; D: .; V: TRBV4-3; CDR3: CASAPSPRQGSTDTQYF; DNA: TGCGCCAGCGCCCCCTCACCCCGGCAGGGCAGCACAGATACGCAGTATTTT
J: TRBJ1-4; size: .; D: .; V: TRBV5-4; CDR3: CASSLNSGINEKLFF; DNA: TGTGCCAGCAGTTTAAACAGCGGGATCAATGAAAAACTGTTTTTT
J: TRBJ2-7; size: few; D: .; V: TRBV30; CDR3: CAWSVVGHDSYEQYF; DNA: TGTGCCTGGAGTGTAGTGGGACACGACTCCTACGAGCAGTACTTC
J: TRBJ1-5; size: few; D: TRBD1; V: TRBV5-1; CDR3: CASSLRTGKNQPQHF; DNA: TGCGCCAGCAGCTTACGGACAGGGAAAAATCAGCCCCAGCATTTT
J: TRBJ1-3; size: once; D: .; V: TRBV13; CDR3: CASSRDRLSGNTIYF; DNA: TGTGCCAGCAGCCGTGACAGGCTCTCTGGAAACACCATATATTTT
J: TRBJ2-4; size: .; D: TRBD1; V: TRBV7-6; CDR3: CASSRGQKRAKNIQYF; DNA: TGTGCCAGCAGCCGGGGACAGAAGCGGGCCAAAAACATTCAGTACTTC
J: TRBJ2-2; size: .; D: .; V: TRBV4-3; CDR3: CASSLRPRGADTGELFF; DNA: TGCGCCAGCAGCCTCCGCCCCCGGGGGGCCGATACTGGGGAGCTGTTTTTT
J: TRBJ1-4; size: .; D: TRBD1; V: TRBV5-1; CDR3: CASSLAGTGNEKLFF; DNA: TGCGCCAGCAGCTTGGCCGGGACAGGGAATGAAAAACTGTTTTTT
J: TRBJ2-5; size: few; D: .; V: TRBV7-9; CDR3: CASSLEGDETQYF; DNA: TGTGCCAGCAGCTTAGAGGGGGATGAGACCCAGTACTTC
J: TRBJ1-6; size: .; D: .; V: TRBV5-1; CDR3: CASSLDGSSYNSPLHF; DNA: TGCGCCAGCAGCTTAGACGGGAGCTCCTATAATTCACCCCTCCACTTT
J: TRBJ1-4; size: .; D: .; V: TRBV19; CDR3: CASSMVGYNEKLFF; DNA: TGTGCCAGTAGTATGGTCGGGTACAATGAAAAACTGTTTTTT
J: TRBJ1-4; size: .; D: TRBD1; V: TRBV6-5; CDR3: CASRRQGGKLFF; DNA: TGTGCCAGCAGAAGACAGGGGGGAAAACTGTTTTTT
J: TRBJ2-2; size: .; D: TRBD2; V: TRBV11-3; CDR3: CASSLGTGLAAGELFF; DNA: TGTGCCAGCAGCTTGGGAACGGGACTAGCCGCCGGGGAGCTGTTTTTT
J: TRBJ2-5; size: .; D: TRBD2; V: TRBV5-6; CDR3: CASSSWGGSETQYF; DNA: TGTGCCAGCAGCTCCTGGGGAGGGTCGGAGACCCAGTACTTC
J: TRBJ1-5; size: .; D: .; V: TRBV19; CDR3: CASSPPLTGNQPQHF; DNA: TGTGCCAGTAGTCCACCCCTCACAGGGAATCAGCCCCAGCATTTT
J: TRBJ2-1; size: .; D: TRBD2; V: TRBV5-4; CDR3: CASSQQRGHYNEQFF; DNA: TGTGCCAGCAGCCAACAGCGGGGGCACTACAATGAGCAGTTCTTC
J: TRBJ2-7; size: .; D: TRBD2; V: TRBV5-4; CDR3: CASSVGVAGSSYEQYF; DNA: TGTGCCAGCAGCGTAGGAGTAGCGGGGAGCTCCTACGAGCAGTACTTC
J: TRBJ1-5; size: few; D: .; V: TRBV28; CDR3: CASTRLYSNQPQHF; DNA: TGTGCCAGCACCAGACTCTATAGCAATCAGCCCCAGCATTTT
J: TRBJ1-2; size: few; D: .; V: TRBV10-3; CDR3: CAINFEGANGYTF; DNA: TGTGCCATCAACTTTGAGGGAGCGAATGGCTACACCTTC
J: TRBJ1-4; size: few; D: .; V: TRBV10-1; CDR3: CASSESGGGKLFF; DNA: TGCGCCAGCAGTGAGTCTGGGGGAGGAAAACTGTTTTTT